The 30 T cell receptor beta chains below come from one sample, sequenced in a study of CXCR3-negative and CXCR3-positive naive CD8 T cells. Study findings and constraints: For CXCR3-positive naive cells, TRB CDR3s were more hydrophobic than those of CXCR3-negative naive cells.

These receptors have no known antigen. UMI-tagged TRB cDNA libraries were built via 5' RACE. TCRdb reworked the 5' RACE reads into one entry per CDR3 protein, no DNA. This sample carries 120,000 to 150,000 distinct CDR3 sequences, with about 0.3% going to the ten biggest clones. The specimen sequenced was naive CXCR3+ CD8+ T cells from blood. The subset is: CD45RO-CCR7+CD27+CD95- naive CD8+ T cells expressing CXCR3 (TNR3+). These receptors were obtained from a human donor in good health. Some clones in this sample may be carry-over from other donors' samples.

The chain is built from TRBV19 and TRBJ1-1; TCRdb gives TRBD1 as the D gene, but with no DNA this cannot be confirmed. This CDR3 has 13 residues. Germline assignment: CDR1 LNHDA and CDR2 SQIVND (reference sequence). CDR3: CASSMGGGTEAFF.

The chain's CDR3 is CASSPGVGTGYGYTF. V usage is TRBV7-9 and J usage is TRBJ1-2; there is no DNA to check the TCRdb D call of TRBD1. This CDR3 region has 15 residues. Germline V CDR1 and CDR2: SEHNR, FQNEAQ (reference sequence).

V gene TRBV5-5 combines with J gene TRBJ1-5. In germline, CDR1 is SGHKS, CDR2 YYEKEE (reference sequence). The CDR3 covers 13 residues. The CDR3 loop is CASSKGPDQPQHF.

This chain links TRBV12-3 or TRBV12-4 with TRBJ1-2; the TCRdb call, TRBD1, lacks DNA for checking. There are 14 residues in the CDR3. CDR3 in amino acids: CASSWDRTNYGYTF.

The rearrangement links TRBV12-3 or TRBV12-4 to TRBJ2-4; TCRdb's D call, TRBD1, is unchecked because there is no DNA. This CDR3 has 14 residues. CDR3 in amino acids: CASSLATGGDIQYF.

The chain employs TRBV29-1 and TRBJ2-1; TCRdb outputs TRBD2, but without DNA this stays unchecked. CDR3 length: 13 residues. The V gene's germline CDR1 is SQVTM and CDR2 ANQGSEA. The CDR3 loop is CSVDRPGGNEQFF.

The chain couples TRBV29-1 to TRBJ2-1; TCRdb designates TRBD1, a call that cannot be tested without DNA. Germline V gives CDR1 SQVTM, CDR2 ANQGSEA. This CDR3 spans 15 amino acids. The CDR3 sequence is CSVEDRGGGYNEQFF.

The rearrangement joins TRBV29-1 to TRBJ1-5. Looked up from germline, CDR1 is SQVTM and CDR2 is ANQGSEA. The CDR3 totals 16 residues. The CDR3 region is CSAYLEGSPSNQPQHF.

The chain is built from TRBV4-3 and TRBJ2-7; TCRdb calls TRBD2, which cannot be checked without DNA. Germline CDR1 and CDR2: LGHNA and YSLEER. This CDR3 comprises 16 residues. The CDR3: CASSQVRAPHPYEQYF.

The chain is built from TRBV4-1 and TRBJ2-5; the D call from TCRdb, TRBD2, cannot be confirmed without DNA. Germline V gene sequence: CDR1 MGHRA, CDR2 YSYEKL. The CDR3 totals 15 residues. CDR3 in amino acids: CASSQEAGGWETQYF.

The chain employs TRBV30 and TRBJ2-7; TCRdb's assignment of TRBD1 cannot be checked, as there is no DNA. Germline-derived CDR1 and CDR2 are GTSNPN and SVGIG (reference sequence). This CDR3 has 14 residues. Here the CDR3 reads CACQGTGSRYEQYF.

The chain uses TRBV5-1 and TRBJ2-1; there is no DNA to check the TCRdb D call of TRBD2. Germline CDR1 SGHRS, CDR2 YFSETQ. The CDR3 totals 17 residues. The CDR3 reads CASSQVAGPSSYNEQFF.

V gene TRBV29-1 combines with J gene TRBJ2-4; the TCRdb call, TRBD2, lacks DNA for checking. CDR1 is SQVTM, CDR2 ANQGSEA, per germline. The CDR3 covers 14 residues. The CDR3 spells CSVAGTLAKNIQYF.

The V call is TRBV10-3, the J call TRBJ2-2. CDR3 length: 14 amino acids. Germline V lookup: CDR1 ENHRY, CDR2 SYGVKD. CDR3 amino acids: CAISDGKYTGELFF.

The rearrangement joins TRBV11-2 to TRBJ2-7; TCRdb designates TRBD2, a call that cannot be tested without DNA. Per the germline V gene, CDR1 is SGHAT and CDR2 is FQNNGV. The CDR3 loop spans 16 amino acids. The CDR3 loop is CASSSVVREKSYEQYF.

J is TRBJ1-5 and V is TRBV12-3 or TRBV12-4. The CDR3 is 14 amino acids. The CDR3 is CASRHGEVNQPQHF.

The chain has TRBV11-2 and TRBJ1-4. The CDR3 length is 15 residues. Germline V lookup: CDR1 SGHAT, CDR2 FQNNGV. CDR3 sequence: CASSLAAATNEKLFF.

The rearrangement uses TRBV6-6 and TRBJ2-1; TCRdb selects TRBD2, and the lack of DNA leaves this call unchecked. The CDR3 contains 13 residues. In germline, CDR1 is MNHNY, CDR2 SVGAGI (reference sequence). This CDR3 reads CASGGGGEGEQFF.

The CDR3 spells CASSVPSSKNIQYF. The chain has TRBV28 and TRBJ2-4; no DNA is available, so the TRBD2 call from TCRdb remains unchecked. CDR3 length: 14 residues. The V gene's germline CDR1 is MDHEN and CDR2 SYDVKM. Together with reference TRBV28 and TRBJ2-4, the CDR3 gives the full variable domain: DVKVTQSSRYLVKRTGEKVFLECVQDMDHENMFWYRQDPGLGLRLIYFSYDVKMKEKGDIPEGYSVSREKKERFSLILESASTNQTSMYLCASSVPSSKNIQYFGAGTRLSVL.

The chain combines TRBV20-1 with TRBJ2-5; with no DNA, the TCRdb D assignment of TRBD2 cannot be verified. CDR3 length: 16 amino acids. Per germline, CDR1 DFQATT and CDR2 SNEGSKA (reference sequence). CDR3 loop: CSASELWEGSGETQYF.

J is TRBJ2-3 and V is TRBV12-3 or TRBV12-4. This CDR3 comprises 12 residues. CDR3 in amino acids: CASSFNPATQYF.

This chain connects TRBV5-6 to TRBJ2-7; TCRdb gives TRBD2 as the D gene, but with no DNA this cannot be confirmed. The germline V gene encodes CDR1 SGHDT and CDR2 YYEEEE. This CDR3 contains 17 residues. The CDR3 is CASSFGASSGSRYEQYF.

The chain links TRBV5-4 to TRBJ2-7. CDR3 length equals 13 residues. Germline V gene data show CDR1 as SGHNT and CDR2 as YYREEE (reference sequence). The CDR3 here is CASSKGATYEQYF.

The chain joins TRBV7-9 to TRBJ2-1; TCRdb indicates TRBD2, and absent DNA this call remains unverified. This CDR3 has 15 residues. Germline values: CDR1 SEHNR, CDR2 FQNEAQ (reference sequence). CDR3 amino acids: CASSLLAGFYNEQFF.

The CDR3 spells CASSLIETGQPYGYTF. This chain links TRBV7-9 with TRBJ1-2; as DNA is missing, the TRBD1 call by TCRdb cannot be tested. In germline, CDR1 is SEHNR, CDR2 FQNEAQ (reference sequence). The CDR3 runs to 16 residues.

This chain connects TRBV27 to TRBJ2-1; with no DNA, the TCRdb D assignment of TRBD1 cannot be verified. This CDR3 contains 14 residues. Germline-derived CDR1 and CDR2 are MNHEY and SMNVEV (reference sequence). The CDR3 protein is CASSPTPGYNEQFF.

V usage is TRBV7-2 and J usage is TRBJ2-3; there is no DNA to check the TCRdb D call of TRBD2. Per the germline V gene, CDR1 is SGHTA and CDR2 is FQGNSA. The length of the CDR3 is 18 residues. The CDR3 spells CASSLGVRGGTSTDTQYF.

The chain has TRBV27 and TRBJ2-1. The CDR3 runs to 12 residues. CDR1 and CDR2 (germline): MNHEY, SMNVEV (reference sequence). CDR3 sequence reads: CASSFQDNEQFF.

The CDR3 reads CASSPGWEASYEQYF. The rearrangement joins TRBV5-1 to TRBJ2-7; checking the TCRdb D call of TRBD2 is not possible without DNA. Germline values: CDR1 SGHRS, CDR2 YFSETQ. The CDR3 runs 15 residues.

The V and J genes are TRBV20-1 and TRBJ2-7; TCRdb gives TRBD2 as the D gene, but with no DNA this cannot be confirmed. The V gene's germline CDR1 is DFQATT and CDR2 SNEGSKA (reference sequence). The CDR3 length is 13 residues. Here the CDR3 reads CSGRGDGSYEQYF.